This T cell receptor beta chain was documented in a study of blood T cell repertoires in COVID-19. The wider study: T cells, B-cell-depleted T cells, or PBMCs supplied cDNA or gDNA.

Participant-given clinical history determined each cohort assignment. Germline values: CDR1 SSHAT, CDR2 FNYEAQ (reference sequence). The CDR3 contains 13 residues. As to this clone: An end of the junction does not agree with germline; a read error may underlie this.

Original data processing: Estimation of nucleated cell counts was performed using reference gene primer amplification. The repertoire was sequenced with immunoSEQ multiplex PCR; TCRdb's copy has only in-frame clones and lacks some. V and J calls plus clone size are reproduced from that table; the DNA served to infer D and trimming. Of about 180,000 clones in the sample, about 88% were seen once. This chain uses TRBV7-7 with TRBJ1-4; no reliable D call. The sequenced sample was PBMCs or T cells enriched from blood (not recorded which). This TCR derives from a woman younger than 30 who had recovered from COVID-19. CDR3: CASSPATNEKLFF. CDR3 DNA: TGTGCTAGCAGCCCCGCAACTAATGAAAAACTGTTTTTT.